Included here is one TCR beta chain sequence, with context. No antigen is known for it. The same CDR3 arises from other DNA sequences in this sample as well. The data derive from a study of cytomegalovirus exposure and HLA in healthy donors. Overall study findings and caveats: A later analysis found common viral pathogens apparently linked to several of the most significant clusters.

With 60 Vbeta and 13 Jbeta primers, the PCR was carried out. The protocol was immunoSEQ multiplex PCR, while the TCRdb copy is restricted to in-frame clones and leaves out a portion. The sample gives approximately 140,000 clones, 73% of which show up once; 1.3% is in the top ten. Trimming removed 4 bases at V and 0 bases at J, with 10 bases between. Germline CDR1 and CDR2: MNHNY and SVGAGI (reference sequence). This CDR3 has 15 amino acids. V usage is TRBV6-6 and J usage is TRBJ1-3; no clear D. The material sequenced was PBMCs. This TCR derives from a woman aged 40 to 55 in good health and CMV-seronegative. In DNA, the CDR3 is TGTGCCAGCAGTTCAACAGCCGCCTCTGGAAACACCATATATTTT. Protein sequence: CASSSTAASGNTIYF.